This T cell receptor (beta chain) was captured in a study of blood T cell repertoires in COVID-19 (dated by TCRdb to the early 2020s). As for the study more broadly: The collaborator samples originated in the United States, Italy and Spain and spanned the acute and convalescent phases of COVID-19. HLA class I and class II types, where available, came from metadata supplied by the sample provider rather than from assay-based typing. The sample metadata nearly always contained a de-identified subject ID, COVID-19 status, age in years and sex. Samples came from the ongoing ImmuneRACE study (first 160 participants) plus 1,254 subjects from 6 global collaborators. The material from the prospective study consisted of cDNA or gDNA derived from T cells, B-cell-depleted T cells, or PBMCs. The dataset comprised deeply sampled blood TCRbeta repertoires from subjects exposed to, actively infected with, or recovered from COVID-19. The repertoires were made available in a free public database intended to serve as a resource for research on the immune response to SARS-CoV-2.

What the work shows at the level of the full study, not this receptor alone: The quantity of clinical and demographic metadata differed by source and by participant and was supplied without curation.

TCRbeta CDR3 regions were amplified from genomic DNA by means of the immunoSEQ Assay, a bias-controlled multiplex PCR. As for the authors' bioinformatics: The number of nucleated cells in each sample was estimated by amplification of reference gene primers within the assay. Sequence reads were collapsed and filtered to measure the absolute abundance of every unique TCRbeta CDR3 rearrangement. For each sample, productive Simpson clonality was calculated as the square root of Simpson's diversity index across productive rearrangements. TCRdb limited this immuneACCESS table to in-frame rearrangements with V and J called. A share of clones is missing; checked studies link under half to unresolved V genes, and the rest is unexplained. V and J calls and clone size follow that table, whereas D and trimming were derived from the DNA. This sample comprises roughly 240,000 clones, 70% to 90% of them detected only once. About 3.6% of the sample is in the top ten clones.

CDR1 and CDR2, per the germline V gene, are SGHRS and YFSETQ. The CDR3 contains 16 residues, cysteine and phenylalanine counted. Only the CDR3 DNA is retained, 48 bases long and in frame from the first base. The junction shows trimming of 3 bases on V and 4 bases on J, and the gene matches do not reach 5 bases of it. Whole blood was collected in K2EDTA tubes by collaborating institutions according to the institutions' own protocols. Collaborator samples were shipped for TCRbeta analysis as frozen whole blood, isolated PBMCs, or DNA extracted from either sample type. This clone has more than one count but fewer than ten. The antigen it recognizes is unknown. Per-nucleotide qualities are absent, and no much larger clonotype sits a single base away. Other DNA sequences in this specimen translate into the identical CDR3.

The sequence derives from a man aged 18 to 29 with active or convalescent COVID-19. The rearranged chain carries TRBV5-1 and TRBJ2-2; 11 nucleotides in the junction match TRBD2. Input material: peripheral blood. The CDR3 protein is CASSSGLAGGTGELFF. Here is the DNA: TGCGCCAGCAGCTCCGGACTAGCGGGCGGCACCGGGGAGCTGTTTTTT.